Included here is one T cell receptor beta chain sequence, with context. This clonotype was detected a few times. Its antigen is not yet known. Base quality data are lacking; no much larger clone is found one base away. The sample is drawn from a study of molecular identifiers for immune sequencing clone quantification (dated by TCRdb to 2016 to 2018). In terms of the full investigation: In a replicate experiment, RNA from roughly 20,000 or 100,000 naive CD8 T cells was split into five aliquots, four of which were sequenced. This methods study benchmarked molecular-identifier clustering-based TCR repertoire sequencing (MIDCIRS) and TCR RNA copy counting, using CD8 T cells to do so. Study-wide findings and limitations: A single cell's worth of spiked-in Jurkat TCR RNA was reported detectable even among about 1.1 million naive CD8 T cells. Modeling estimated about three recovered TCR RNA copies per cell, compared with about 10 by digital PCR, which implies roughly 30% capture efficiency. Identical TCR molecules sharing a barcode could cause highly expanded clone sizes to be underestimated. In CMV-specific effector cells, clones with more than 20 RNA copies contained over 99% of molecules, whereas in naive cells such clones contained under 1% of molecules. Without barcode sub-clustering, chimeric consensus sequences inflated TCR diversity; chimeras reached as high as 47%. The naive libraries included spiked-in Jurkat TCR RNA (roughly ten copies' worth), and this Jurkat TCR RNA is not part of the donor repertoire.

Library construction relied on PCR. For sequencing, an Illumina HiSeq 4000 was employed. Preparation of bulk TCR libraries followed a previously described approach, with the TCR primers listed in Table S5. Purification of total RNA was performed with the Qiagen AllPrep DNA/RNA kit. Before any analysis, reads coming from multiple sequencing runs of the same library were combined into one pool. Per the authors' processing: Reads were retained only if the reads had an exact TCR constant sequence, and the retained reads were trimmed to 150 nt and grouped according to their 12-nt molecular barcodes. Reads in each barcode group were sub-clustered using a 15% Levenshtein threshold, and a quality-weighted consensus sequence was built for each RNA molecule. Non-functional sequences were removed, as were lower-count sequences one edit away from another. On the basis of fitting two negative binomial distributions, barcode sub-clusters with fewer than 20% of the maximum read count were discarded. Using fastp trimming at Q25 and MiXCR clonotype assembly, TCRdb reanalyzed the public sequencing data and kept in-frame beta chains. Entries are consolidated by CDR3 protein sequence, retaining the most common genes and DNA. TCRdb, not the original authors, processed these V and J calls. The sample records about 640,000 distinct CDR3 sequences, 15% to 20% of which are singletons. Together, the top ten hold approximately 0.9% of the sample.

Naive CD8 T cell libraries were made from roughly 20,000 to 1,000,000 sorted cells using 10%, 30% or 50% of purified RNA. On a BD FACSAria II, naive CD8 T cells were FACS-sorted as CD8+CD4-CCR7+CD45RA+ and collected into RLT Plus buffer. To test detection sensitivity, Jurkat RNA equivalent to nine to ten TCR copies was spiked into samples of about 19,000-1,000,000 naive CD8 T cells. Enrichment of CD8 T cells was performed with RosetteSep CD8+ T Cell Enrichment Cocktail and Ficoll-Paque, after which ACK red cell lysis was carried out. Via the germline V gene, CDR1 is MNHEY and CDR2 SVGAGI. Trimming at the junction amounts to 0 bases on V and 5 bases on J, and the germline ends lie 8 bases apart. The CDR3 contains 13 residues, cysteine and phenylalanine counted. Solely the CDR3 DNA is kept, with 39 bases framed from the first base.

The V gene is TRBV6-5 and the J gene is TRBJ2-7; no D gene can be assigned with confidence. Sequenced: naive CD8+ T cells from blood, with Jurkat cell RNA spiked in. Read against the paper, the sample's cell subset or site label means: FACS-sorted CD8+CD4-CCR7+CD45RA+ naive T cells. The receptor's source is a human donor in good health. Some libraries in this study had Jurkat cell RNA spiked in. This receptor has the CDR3 CASSYSRGNEQYF. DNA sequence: TGTGCCAGCAGTTACTCGCGCGGAAACGAGCAGTACTTC.